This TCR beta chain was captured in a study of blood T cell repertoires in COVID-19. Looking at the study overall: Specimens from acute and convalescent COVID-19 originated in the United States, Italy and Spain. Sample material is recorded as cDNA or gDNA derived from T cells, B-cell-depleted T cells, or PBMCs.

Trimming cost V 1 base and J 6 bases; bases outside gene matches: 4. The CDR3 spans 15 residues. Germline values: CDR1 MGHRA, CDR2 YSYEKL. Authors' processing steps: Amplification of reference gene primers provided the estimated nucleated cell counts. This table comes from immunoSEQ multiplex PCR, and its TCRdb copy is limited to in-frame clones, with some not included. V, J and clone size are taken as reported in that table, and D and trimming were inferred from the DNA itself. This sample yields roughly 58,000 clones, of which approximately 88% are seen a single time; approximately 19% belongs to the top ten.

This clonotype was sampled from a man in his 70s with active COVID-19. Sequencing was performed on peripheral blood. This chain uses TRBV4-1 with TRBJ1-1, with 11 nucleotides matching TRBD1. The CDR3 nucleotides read TGCGCCAGCAGCCAAGCTCGGACAGGGGGCTCTGAAGCTTTCTTT. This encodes CASSQARTGGSEAFF.